This T cell receptor (beta chain) comes out of a study of cytomegalovirus exposure and HLA in healthy donors. General observations from the study: A later analysis found first-cohort TCR clusters tended to co-occur in the 90 to 150 validation repertoires. Usually a TCR sequence was rare, but some public TCRs were found in many donors.

This CDR3 is built from 18 residues. TCRdb's copy holds only in-frame clones and misses some; the assay was immunoSEQ multiplex PCR. The table includes about 130,000 clones, around 94% detected once. Remarks on this clone: Its antigen is not identified.

The TCR originated in a woman between 18 and 29 years old in good health and CMV-seronegative. The material sequenced was PBMCs. V gene TRBV21-1 combines with J gene TRBJ2-7; the table's D gene call, TRBD1, was not cross checked with the DNA. TRBV21-1 is noted as a pseudogene. CDR3 DNA: TGTGCCAGCAGCAAAGTGACGAAGGGGGCGACTTCGTCCTACGAGCAGTACTTC. This gives the protein CASSKVTKGATSSYEQYF.